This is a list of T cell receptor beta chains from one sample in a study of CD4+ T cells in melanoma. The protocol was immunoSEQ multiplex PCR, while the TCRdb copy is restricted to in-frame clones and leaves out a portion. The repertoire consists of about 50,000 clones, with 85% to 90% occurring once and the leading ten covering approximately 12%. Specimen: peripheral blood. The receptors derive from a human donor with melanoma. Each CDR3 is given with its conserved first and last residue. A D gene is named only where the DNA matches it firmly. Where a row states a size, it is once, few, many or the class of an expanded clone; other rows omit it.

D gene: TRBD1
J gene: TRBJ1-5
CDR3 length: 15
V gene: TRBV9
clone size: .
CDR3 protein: CASSRTGGGNQPQHF
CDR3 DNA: TGTGCCAGCAGCAGGACAGGGGGCGGCAATCAGCCCCAGCATTTT

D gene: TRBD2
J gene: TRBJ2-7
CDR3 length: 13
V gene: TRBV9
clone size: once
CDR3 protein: CASSVAIAGEQYF
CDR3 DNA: TGTGCCAGCAGCGTAGCGATAGCGGGCGAGCAGTACTTC

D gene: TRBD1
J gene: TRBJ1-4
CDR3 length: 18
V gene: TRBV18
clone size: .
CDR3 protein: CASSPFRGQGKKNEKLFF
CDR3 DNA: TGTGCCAGCTCACCATTCAGGGGGCAGGGGAAGAAAAATGAAAAACTGTTTTTT

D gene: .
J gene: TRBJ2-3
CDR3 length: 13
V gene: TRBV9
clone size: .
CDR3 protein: CASISWGTDTQYF
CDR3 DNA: TGTGCCAGCATCAGCTGGGGCACAGATACGCAGTATTTT

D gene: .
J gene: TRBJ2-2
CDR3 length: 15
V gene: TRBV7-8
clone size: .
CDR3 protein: CASSFRRGGTGELFF
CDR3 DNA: TGTGCCAGCAGCTTCAGGAGGGGAGGCACCGGGGAGCTGTTTTTT

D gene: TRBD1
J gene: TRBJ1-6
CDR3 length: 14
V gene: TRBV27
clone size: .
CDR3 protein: CASSGQGAASPLHF
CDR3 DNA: TGTGCCAGCAGCGGACAGGGGGCCGCTTCACCCCTCCACTTT

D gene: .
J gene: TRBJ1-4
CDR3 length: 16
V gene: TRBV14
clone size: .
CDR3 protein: CASSQDNPWGREKLFF
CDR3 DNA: TGTGCCAGCAGCCAAGACAACCCCTGGGGGCGTGAAAAACTGTTTTTT

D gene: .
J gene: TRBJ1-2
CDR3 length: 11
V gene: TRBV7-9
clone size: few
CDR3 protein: CASEVSEGYTF
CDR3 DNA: TGTGCCAGCGAGGTTTCTGAAGGCTACACCTTC

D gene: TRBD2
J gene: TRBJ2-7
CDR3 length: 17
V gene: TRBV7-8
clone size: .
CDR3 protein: CASSRDRGTSHNYEQYF
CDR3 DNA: TGTGCCAGCAGCCGAGACAGAGGGACTAGCCATAACTACGAGCAGTACTTC

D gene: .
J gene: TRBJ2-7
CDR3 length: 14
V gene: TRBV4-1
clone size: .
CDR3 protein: CASSQVSSPYEQYF
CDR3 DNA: TGCGCCAGCAGCCAAGTAAGCTCCCCCTACGAGCAGTACTTC

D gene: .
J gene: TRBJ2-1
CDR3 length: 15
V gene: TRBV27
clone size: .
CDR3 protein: CASSLGLASYNEQFF
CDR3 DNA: TGTGCCAGCAGTTTGGGGCTAGCGTCCTACAATGAGCAGTTCTTC

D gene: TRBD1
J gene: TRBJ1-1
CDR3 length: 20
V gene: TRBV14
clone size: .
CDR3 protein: CASSQGRNGWTGRLSTEAFF
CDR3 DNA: TGTGCCAGCAGCCAAGGGAGGAATGGCTGGACAGGGAGGTTGAGTACTGAAGCTTTCTTT

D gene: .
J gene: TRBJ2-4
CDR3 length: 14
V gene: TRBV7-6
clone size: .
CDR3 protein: CASSLVGKGNIQYF
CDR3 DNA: TGTGCCAGCAGCTTAGTGGGGAAGGGAAACATTCAGTACTTC

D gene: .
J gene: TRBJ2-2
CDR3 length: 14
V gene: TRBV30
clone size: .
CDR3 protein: CAWTAGLLTGELFF
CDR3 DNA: TGTGCCTGGACGGCGGGTCTTCTCACCGGGGAGCTGTTTTTT

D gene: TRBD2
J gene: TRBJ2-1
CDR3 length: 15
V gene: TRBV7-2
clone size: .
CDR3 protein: CASSFGTSGYNEQFF
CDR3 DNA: TGTGCCAGCAGCTTTGGGACTAGCGGCTACAATGAGCAGTTCTTC

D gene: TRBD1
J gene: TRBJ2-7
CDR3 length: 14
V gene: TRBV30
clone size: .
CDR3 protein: CAWTTGTDPYEQYF
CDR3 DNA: TGTGCCTGGACAACCGGGACAGATCCCTACGAGCAGTACTTC

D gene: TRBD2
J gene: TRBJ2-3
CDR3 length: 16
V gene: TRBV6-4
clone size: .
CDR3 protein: CASSDSTSGGADTQYF
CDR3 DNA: TGTGCCAGCAGTGACTCGACTAGCGGGGGGGCAGATACGCAGTATTTT

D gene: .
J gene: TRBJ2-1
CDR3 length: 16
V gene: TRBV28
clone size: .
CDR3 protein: CASSLVFRGESDEQFF
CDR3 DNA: TGTGCCAGCAGTTTAGTTTTTAGGGGAGAGAGCGATGAGCAGTTCTTC

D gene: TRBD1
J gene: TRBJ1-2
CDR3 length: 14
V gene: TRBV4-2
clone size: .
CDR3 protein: CASSPGTGAFGYTF
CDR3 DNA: TGTGCCAGCAGCCCCGGGACAGGGGCTTTTGGCTACACCTTC

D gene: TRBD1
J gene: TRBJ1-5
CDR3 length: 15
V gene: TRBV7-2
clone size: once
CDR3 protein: CASSRTGGNNQPQHF
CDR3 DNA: TGTGCCAGCAGCCGGACAGGGGGCAACAATCAGCCCCAGCATTTT

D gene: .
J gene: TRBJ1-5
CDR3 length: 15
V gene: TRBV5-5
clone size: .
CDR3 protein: CASSFVPGDNQPQHF
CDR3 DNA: TGTGCCAGCAGCTTTGTTCCAGGGGACAATCAGCCCCAGCATTTT

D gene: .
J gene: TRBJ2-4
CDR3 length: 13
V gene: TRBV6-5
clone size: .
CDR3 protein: CASTGEAKNIQYF
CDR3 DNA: TGTGCCAGCACGGGGGAGGCCAAAAACATTCAGTACTTC

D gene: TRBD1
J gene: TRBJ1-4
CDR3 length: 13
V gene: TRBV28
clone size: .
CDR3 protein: CASSSGTAEKLFF
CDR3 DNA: TGTGCCAGCAGTTCCGGGACAGCTGAAAAACTGTTTTTT

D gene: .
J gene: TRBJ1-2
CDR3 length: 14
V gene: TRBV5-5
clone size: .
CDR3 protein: CASSLGTANYGYTF
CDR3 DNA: TGTGCCAGCAGCTTGGGGACAGCTAACTATGGCTACACCTTC

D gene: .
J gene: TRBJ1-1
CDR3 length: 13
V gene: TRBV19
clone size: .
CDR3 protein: CASRPDMNTEAFF
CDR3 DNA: TGTGCCAGTCGCCCAGACATGAACACTGAAGCTTTCTTT

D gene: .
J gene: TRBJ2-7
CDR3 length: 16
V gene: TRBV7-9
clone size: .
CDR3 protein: CASSSTPATDSYEQYF
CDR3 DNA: TGTGCCAGCAGCTCCACCCCCGCGACGGACTCCTACGAGCAGTACTTC

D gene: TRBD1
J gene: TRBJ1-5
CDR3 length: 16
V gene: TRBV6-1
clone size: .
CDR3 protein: CASSERPGQVNQPQHF
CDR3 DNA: TGTGCCAGCAGTGAACGGCCCGGACAGGTAAATCAGCCCCAGCATTTT

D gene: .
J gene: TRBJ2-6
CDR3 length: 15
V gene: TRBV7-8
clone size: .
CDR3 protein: CASSLGVPGANVLTF
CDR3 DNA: TGTGCCAGCAGCCTCGGGGTCCCTGGGGCCAACGTCCTGACTTTC

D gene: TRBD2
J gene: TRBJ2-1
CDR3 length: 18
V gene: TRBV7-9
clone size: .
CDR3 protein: CASSLELGTSGERNEQFF
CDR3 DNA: TGTGCCAGCAGCTTAGAGTTGGGGACTAGTGGGGAGCGCAATGAGCAGTTCTTC

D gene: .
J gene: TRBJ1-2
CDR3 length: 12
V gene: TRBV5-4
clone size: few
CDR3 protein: CASSSDGYGYTF
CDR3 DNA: TGTGCCAGCAGCTCGGACGGCTATGGCTACACCTTC

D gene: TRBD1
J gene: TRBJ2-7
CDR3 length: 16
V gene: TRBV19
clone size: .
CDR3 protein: CASSIDRWTGDYEQYF
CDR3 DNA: TGTGCCAGTAGTATAGATCGTTGGACAGGGGACTACGAGCAGTACTTC

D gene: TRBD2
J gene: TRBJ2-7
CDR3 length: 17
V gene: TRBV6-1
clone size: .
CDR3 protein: CASSERIAGASSYEQYF
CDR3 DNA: TGTGCCAGCAGTGAACGAATAGCGGGGGCGAGCTCCTACGAGCAGTACTTC

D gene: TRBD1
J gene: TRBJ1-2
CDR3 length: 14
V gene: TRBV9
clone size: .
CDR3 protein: CASSGGQSVHGYTF
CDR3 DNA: TGTGCCAGCAGCGGGGGACAGTCAGTTCATGGCTACACCTTC

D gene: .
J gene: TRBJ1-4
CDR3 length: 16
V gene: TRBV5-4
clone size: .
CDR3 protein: CASSLGGDATNEKLFF
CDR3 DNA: TGTGCCAGCAGCCTGGGAGGAGATGCAACTAATGAAAAACTGTTTTTT

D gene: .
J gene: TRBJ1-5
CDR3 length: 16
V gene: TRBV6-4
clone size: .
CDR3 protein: CASSDGAPRVGQPQHF
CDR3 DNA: TGTGCCAGCAGTGACGGGGCTCCGAGGGTCGGTCAGCCCCAGCATTTT

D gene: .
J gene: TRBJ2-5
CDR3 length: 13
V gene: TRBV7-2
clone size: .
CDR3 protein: CASSSDWQETQYF
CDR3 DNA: TGTGCCAGCAGCTCCGACTGGCAAGAGACCCAGTACTTC

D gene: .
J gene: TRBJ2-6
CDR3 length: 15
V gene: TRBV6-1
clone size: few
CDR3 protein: CASSDEGSGANVLTF
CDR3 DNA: TGTGCCAGCAGTGACGAGGGCTCTGGGGCCAACGTCCTGACTTTC

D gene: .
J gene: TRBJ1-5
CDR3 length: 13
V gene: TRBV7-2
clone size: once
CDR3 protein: CASSPEPNQPQHF
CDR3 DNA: TGTGCCAGCAGCCCCGAGCCCAATCAGCCCCAGCATTTT

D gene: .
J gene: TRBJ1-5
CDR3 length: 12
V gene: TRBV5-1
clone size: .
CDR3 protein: CASSFYRQPQHF
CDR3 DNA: TGCGCCAGCAGCTTCTACCGGCAGCCCCAGCATTTT

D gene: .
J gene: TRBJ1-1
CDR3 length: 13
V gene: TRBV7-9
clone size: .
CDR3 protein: CASTQGRDTEAFF
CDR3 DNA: TGTGCCAGCACCCAAGGCAGGGACACTGAAGCTTTCTTT

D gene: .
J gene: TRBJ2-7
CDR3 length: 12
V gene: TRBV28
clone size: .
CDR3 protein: CASSFISYEQYF
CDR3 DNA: TGTGCCAGCAGTTTTATCTCCTACGAGCAGTACTTC

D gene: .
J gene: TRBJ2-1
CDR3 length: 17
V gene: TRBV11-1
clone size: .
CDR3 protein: CASSLAKGSDDHNEQFF
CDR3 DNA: TGTGCCAGCAGCTTAGCGAAGGGATCCGACGACCACAATGAGCAGTTCTTC

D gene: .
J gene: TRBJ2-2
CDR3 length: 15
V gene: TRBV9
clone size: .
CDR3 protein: CASSVEGRHGGELFF
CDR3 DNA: TGTGCCAGCAGCGTAGAAGGGCGCCACGGCGGGGAGCTGTTTTTT

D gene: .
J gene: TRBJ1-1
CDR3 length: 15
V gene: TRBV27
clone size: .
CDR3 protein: CASSSRTGARTEAFF
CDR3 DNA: TGTGCCAGCAGTTCCCGAACAGGCGCCCGCACTGAAGCTTTCTTT

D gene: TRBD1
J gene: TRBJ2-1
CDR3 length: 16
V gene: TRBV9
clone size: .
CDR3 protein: CASSPGTGSSYNEQFF
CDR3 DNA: TGTGCCAGCAGCCCCGGGACAGGTAGCTCCTACAATGAGCAGTTCTTC

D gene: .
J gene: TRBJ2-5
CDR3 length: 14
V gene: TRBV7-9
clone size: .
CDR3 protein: CASLPGQGYETQYF
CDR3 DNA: TGTGCCAGCCTCCCGGGGCAGGGGTACGAGACCCAGTACTTC

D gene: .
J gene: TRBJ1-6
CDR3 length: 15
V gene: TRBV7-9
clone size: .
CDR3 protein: CASSLAEPGNSPLHF
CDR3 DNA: TGTGCCAGCAGCTTGGCGGAGCCTGGGAATTCACCCCTCCACTTT

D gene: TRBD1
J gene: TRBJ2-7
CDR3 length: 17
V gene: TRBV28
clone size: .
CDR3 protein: CASRPTGVRNPSYEQYF
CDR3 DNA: TGTGCCAGCAGGCCGACAGGGGTTCGAAACCCCTCCTACGAGCAGTACTTC

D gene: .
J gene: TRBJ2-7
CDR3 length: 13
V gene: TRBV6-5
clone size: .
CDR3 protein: CASSYRASHEQYF
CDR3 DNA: TGTGCCAGCAGTTACAGGGCTAGCCACGAGCAGTACTTC